These 16 T cell receptor beta chains were sequenced from one sample in a study of PD-1 blockade in classical Hodgkin lymphoma. Every one of the patients relapsed after autologous stem cell transplantation (brentuximab vedotin exposure was variable). From thawed PBMCs, CD8+ T cells were isolated by magnetic negative selection. TCRdb keeps only in-frame clones here, not all; method: immunoSEQ multiplex PCR. Among about 7,800 clones listed, roughly 84% were seen once. The sample was CD8+ T cells from blood, taken at baseline. The source is a human donor with classical Hodgkin lymphoma.

The CDR3 region is CASSFGGETQYF. The CDR3 DNA reads as TGTGCCAGCAGTTTTGGCGGAGAGACCCAGTACTTC. This chain connects TRBV28 to TRBJ2-5; no definite D call. This CDR3 has 12 amino acids. Germline V gene lookup returns CDR1 MDHEN and CDR2 SYDVKM. Trimming removed 3 bases at V and 4 bases at J, with 6 bases between.

The chain carries TRBV4-1 and TRBJ2-3; TRBD1 matches 8 bases. The CDR3 is 15 residues long. In germline, CDR1 is MGHRA, CDR2 YSYEKL. J lost 2 bases, V lost 4 bases, and 5 bases had no gene match. The CDR3 is CASSPQDRDTDTQYF. The DNA of the CDR3 is TGCGCCAGCAGCCCTCAGGACAGGGACACAGATACGCAGTATTTT.

This chain uses TRBV13 with TRBJ2-1; unclear D gene. CDR1 is PRHDT, CDR2 FYEKMQ, per germline (reference sequence). This CDR3 is 15 amino acids long. Trimming removed 5 bases from V and 0 bases from J, with 11 bases in between. CDR3 DNA sequence: TGTGCCAGCAGCCCGCGGTGGAGCTCCTACAATGAGCAGTTCTTC. Its translation: CASSPRWSSYNEQFF. The whole variable domain, remainder taken from reference TRBV13 and TRBJ2-1, is AAGVIQSPRHLIKEKRETATLKCYPIPRHDTVYWYQQGPGQDPQFLISFYEKMQSDKGSIPDRFSAQQFSDYHSELNMSSLELGDSALYFCASSPRWSSYNEQFFGPGTRLTVL.

The chain joins TRBV2 to TRBJ1-5; D might be TRBD1 (6 bases). CDR3 length: 13 residues. Germline V gene lookup returns CDR1 SNHLY and CDR2 FYNNEI. V lost 4 bases and J 5 bases, leaving 9 bases between the germline ends. CDR3 DNA sequence: TGTGCCAGCAGTGGTCAGGGGTATCAGCCCCAGCATTTT. It translates to CASSGQGYQPQHF.

The rearrangement uses TRBV27 and TRBJ1-1; 8 nucleotides agree with TRBD1. J lost 4 bases, V lost 6 bases, and 10 bases had no gene match. The germline V gene has CDR1 MNHEY and CDR2 SMNVEV (reference sequence). There are 15 residues in the CDR3. The CDR3 region is CASSPDRGTGTEAFF. The CDR3 DNA reads TGTGCCAGCAGCCCCGACAGGGGAACGGGCACTGAAGCTTTCTTT.

The table lists this clone with a few counts. The chain carries TRBV4-1 and TRBJ2-7; 7 nucleotides align to TRBD1. Looked up from germline, CDR1 is MGHRA and CDR2 is YSYEKL. This CDR3 has 14 residues. With V trimmed by 4 bases and J by 3 bases, 6 bases remained unmatched. The CDR3: CASSLKSGGYEQYF. The CDR3 nucleotides read TGCGCCAGCAGCCTAAAATCAGGGGGCTACGAGCAGTACTTC.

The chain links TRBV27 to TRBJ2-7; 10 bases line up with TRBD1. CDR1 and CDR2 (germline): MNHEY, SMNVEV (reference sequence). The trim removed 6 bases at V and 4 bases at J, leaving 9 bases unmatched. The CDR3 loop spans 15 amino acids. The chain's CDR3 is CASSLSRTGGYEQYF. The CDR3 DNA reads TGTGCCAGCAGCCTCAGCCGGACAGGGGGGTACGAGCAGTACTTC.

In DNA form, the CDR3 reads TGCGCCAGCAGTGAGTCGGGGGAGGGAGAGACCCAGTACTTC. It encodes CASSESGEGETQYF. The chain has TRBV10-1 and TRBJ2-5, with TRBD2 identical over 7 bases. Germline V gene data show CDR1 as WNHNN and CDR2 as SYGVQD (reference sequence). This CDR3 has 14 residues. The J segment lost 4 bases and the V segment lost 0 bases, leaving 2 bases of the junction unmatched.

The chain uses TRBV28 and TRBJ2-1; TRBD2 aligns across 7 bases. Losses at the gene ends were 3 bases for V and 2 bases for J; bases not matched to a gene: 10. CDR1 is MDHEN and CDR2 is SYDVKM in the germline V gene. This CDR3 has 17 amino acids. CDR3 sequence reads: CASSFPILADAYNEQFF. Here the CDR3 DNA reads TGTGCCAGCAGTTTCCCAATTCTAGCGGACGCCTACAATGAGCAGTTCTTC.

This chain links TRBV10-1 with TRBJ2-3; 9 bases map to TRBD2. Germline values: CDR1 WNHNN, CDR2 SYGVQD (reference sequence). V was clipped by 1 base and J by 3 bases; unmatched bases: 14. The CDR3 length is 19 residues. The CDR3 DNA is TGCGCCAGCAGTGAGTTTGTGTGGGTGGCGGGAGGGTTTACAGATACGCAGTATTTT. Translation gives CASSEFVWVAGGFTDTQYF.

This clone was seen only once. This rearrangement joins TRBV7-8 to TRBJ2-3, with D tentatively TRBD2 (7 bases). Germline lookup yields CDR1 SGHVS and CDR2 FQNEAQ. The V and J ends lost 6 bases and 2 bases respectively, with 12 bases between them. The length of the CDR3 is 14 residues. CDR3 in amino acids: CASRIGGDTDTQYF. In DNA form, the CDR3 reads TGTGCCAGCAGAATAGGGGGGGACACAGATACGCAGTATTTT.

The chain has TRBV7-9 and TRBJ2-7, with D hard to call. V gave up 3 bases and J gave up 5 bases, with 8 bases separating them. The CDR3 is made up of 12 amino acids. Germline CDR1 SEHNR, CDR2 FQNEAQ (reference sequence). CDR3: CASSLKGDEQYF. The CDR3 nucleotides read TGTGCCAGCAGCTTGAAGGGCGACGAGCAGTACTTC.

The chain links TRBV5-4 to TRBJ2-7, with D hard to call. CDR1 SGHNT and CDR2 YYREEE come from the germline V gene (reference sequence). Trimming cost V 6 bases and J 0 bases, with 10 bases left between them. The CDR3 is 13 residues long. This chain's CDR3 is CASIRPCSYEQYF. The DNA of the CDR3 is TGTGCCAGCATTCGACCTTGCTCCTACGAGCAGTACTTC.

CDR3 loop: CASSFYQTYEQYF. The CDR3 region has the DNA TGTGCCAGCAGCTTTTACCAAACCTACGAGCAGTACTTC. The chain carries TRBV5-4 and TRBJ2-7; D unresolved. Germline CDR1 is SGHNT and CDR2 is YYREEE (reference sequence). V was clipped by 2 bases and J by 2 bases, with 8 bases between them. CDR3 size: 13 residues.

This clone was recorded a few times. This sequence joins TRBV14 and TRBJ2-5; the D gene is possibly TRBD2 (6 bases). V lost 3 bases, J lost 0 bases, and 23 bases lay in between. The length of the CDR3 is 19 residues. Germline assignment: CDR1 SGHDN and CDR2 FVKESK. CDR3: CASSHLPASEEKYQETQYF. CDR3 DNA: TGTGCCAGCAGCCATCTCCCGGCTAGCGAGGAAAAGTACCAAGAGACCCAGTACTTC.

This clone was observed a handful of times. The chain combines TRBV4-1 with TRBJ1-4; D remains ambiguous. Trimming removed 0 bases at V and 7 bases at J, with 0 bases between. The CDR3 extends over 11 amino acids. CDR1 and CDR2 from the germline V gene are MGHRA and YSYEKL. CDR3 DNA sequence: TGCGCCAGCAGCCAAGATGAAAAACTGTTTTTT. It translates to CASSQDEKLFF.